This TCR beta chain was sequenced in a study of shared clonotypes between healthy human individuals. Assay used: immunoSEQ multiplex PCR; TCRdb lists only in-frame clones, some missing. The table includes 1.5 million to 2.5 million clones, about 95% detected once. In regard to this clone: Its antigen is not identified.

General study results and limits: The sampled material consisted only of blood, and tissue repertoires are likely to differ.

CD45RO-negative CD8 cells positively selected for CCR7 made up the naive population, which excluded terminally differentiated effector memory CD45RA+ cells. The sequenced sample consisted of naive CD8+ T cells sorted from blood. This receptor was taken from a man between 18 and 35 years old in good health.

The CDR3 region is CASSHGQSDTGELFF. In DNA form, the CDR3 reads TGTGCCAGCAGTCATGGGCAGTCGGACACCGGGGAGCTGTTTTTT. The chain links TRBV6-1 to TRBJ2-2; no clear D. CDR1 and CDR2 (germline): MNHNS, SASEGT. V lost 5 bases to trimming and J lost 3 bases, with 13 bases between them. The CDR3 spans 15 residues.